This TCR beta chain comes out of a study of cytomegalovirus exposure and HLA in healthy donors. The germline V gene encodes CDR1 MNHEY and CDR2 SVGAGI. This CDR3 comprises 15 residues. The ends lost 2 bases at V and 8 bases at J; junction bases unmatched: 6. 60 Vbeta and 13 Jbeta primers were used in PCR. Profiling relied on immunoSEQ multiplex PCR, and the TCRdb table lists in-frame clones only, not all of them. The data contain about 87,000 clones, approximately 74% of them singletons. This receptor was identified in a man younger than 45 in good health and CMV-seropositive. The chain joins TRBV6-5 to TRBJ2-2, with 9 bases fitting TRBD1. Sample: PBMCs. The CDR3 region has the DNA TGTGCCAGCAGTTACAGGGGACAGGGCCAGGGGGAGCTGTTTTTT. Its protein product is CASSYRGQGQGELFF.